This T cell receptor beta chain was sequenced in a study of blood T cell repertoires in COVID-19 (dated by TCRdb to 2020 to 2021). At the level of the whole study: Samples from collaborators originated in the United States, Italy and Spain and spanned both the acute and convalescent phases of COVID-19. Where HLA class I and class II types were available, the types were taken from metadata supplied by the sample provider, not from assay-based typing. The prospective study material was composed of cDNA or gDNA derived from T cells, B-cell-depleted T cells, or PBMCs. Samples were obtained from the ongoing ImmuneRACE study (first 160 participants) and from some 1,200 subjects provided by 6 global collaborators. A de-identified subject ID, COVID-19 status, age in years and sex were almost always included in the sample metadata. The dataset comprised deeply sampled blood TCRbeta repertoires from subjects exposed to, actively infected with, or recovered from COVID-19. The repertoires were released in a freely available public database intended as a resource for research on the immune response to SARS-CoV-2.

Overall study results and their limits: Clinical and demographic metadata were provided uncurated, with the amount varying by source and participant.

The cysteine opens and the phenylalanine closes a CDR3 of 16 amino acids. Kept here is only the CDR3 DNA, which spans 48 bases and is read in frame from base 1. Relative to germline, V is 6 bases shorter and J is 0 bases shorter, with 17 bases between their ends. Looking up the germline V gene yields CDR1 MNHNS and CDR2 SASEGT. With regard to this clone: What this receptor recognizes is not known. The input lacks base qualities; no much larger clone sits a single base away.

TCRbeta CDR3 regions were amplified from genomic DNA using the immunoSEQ Assay, a bias-controlled multiplex PCR. Per the original workflow: The number of nucleated cells in each sample was estimated from the amplification of reference gene primers within the assay. Sequence reads were collapsed and filtered to measure the absolute abundance of every unique TCRbeta CDR3 rearrangement. For each sample, productive Simpson clonality was calculated as the square root of Simpson's diversity index over productive rearrangements. This immuneACCESS table, as held by TCRdb, lists in-frame sequences with V and J called but not all clones. Of the missing ones, under half trace to an unresolved V gene in checked studies; the others have no known cause. D and trimming were read from the DNA, whereas the V and J calls and clone size are those reported in that table. For this sample the table gives 150,000 to 200,000 clones, of which about 93% were detected only once. Under 5% of the sample is held by the ten biggest clonotypes.

The collaborating institutions used their own protocols to collect whole blood in K2EDTA tubes. For TCRbeta analysis, collaborators shipped samples as frozen whole blood, isolated PBMCs, or DNA extracted from either of those sample types. The material sequenced was peripheral blood. The rearrangement combines TRBV6-1 with TRBJ1-2, with the identity of the D gene unclear. The origin of this receptor is a woman between 50 and 59 years old with acute or convalescent COVID-19. The DNA is as follows: TGTGCCAGCAGCGAATCCGGCAGCGTCCCTAACTATGGCTACACCTTC. Its protein product is CASSESGSVPNYGYTF.